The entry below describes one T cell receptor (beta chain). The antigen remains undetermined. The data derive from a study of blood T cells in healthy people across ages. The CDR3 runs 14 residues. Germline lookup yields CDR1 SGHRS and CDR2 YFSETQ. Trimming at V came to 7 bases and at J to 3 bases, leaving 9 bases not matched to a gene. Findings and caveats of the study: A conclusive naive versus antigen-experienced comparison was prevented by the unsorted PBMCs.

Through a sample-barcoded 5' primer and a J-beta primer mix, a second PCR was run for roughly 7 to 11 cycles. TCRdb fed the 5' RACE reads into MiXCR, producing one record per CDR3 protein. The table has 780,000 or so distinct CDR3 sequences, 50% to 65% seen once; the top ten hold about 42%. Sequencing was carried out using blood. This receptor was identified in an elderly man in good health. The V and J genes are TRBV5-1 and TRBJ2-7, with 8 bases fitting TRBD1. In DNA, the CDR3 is TGCGCCAGCGCCCGGACAGGGCTCAACTACGAGCAGTACTTC. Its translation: CASARTGLNYEQYF.